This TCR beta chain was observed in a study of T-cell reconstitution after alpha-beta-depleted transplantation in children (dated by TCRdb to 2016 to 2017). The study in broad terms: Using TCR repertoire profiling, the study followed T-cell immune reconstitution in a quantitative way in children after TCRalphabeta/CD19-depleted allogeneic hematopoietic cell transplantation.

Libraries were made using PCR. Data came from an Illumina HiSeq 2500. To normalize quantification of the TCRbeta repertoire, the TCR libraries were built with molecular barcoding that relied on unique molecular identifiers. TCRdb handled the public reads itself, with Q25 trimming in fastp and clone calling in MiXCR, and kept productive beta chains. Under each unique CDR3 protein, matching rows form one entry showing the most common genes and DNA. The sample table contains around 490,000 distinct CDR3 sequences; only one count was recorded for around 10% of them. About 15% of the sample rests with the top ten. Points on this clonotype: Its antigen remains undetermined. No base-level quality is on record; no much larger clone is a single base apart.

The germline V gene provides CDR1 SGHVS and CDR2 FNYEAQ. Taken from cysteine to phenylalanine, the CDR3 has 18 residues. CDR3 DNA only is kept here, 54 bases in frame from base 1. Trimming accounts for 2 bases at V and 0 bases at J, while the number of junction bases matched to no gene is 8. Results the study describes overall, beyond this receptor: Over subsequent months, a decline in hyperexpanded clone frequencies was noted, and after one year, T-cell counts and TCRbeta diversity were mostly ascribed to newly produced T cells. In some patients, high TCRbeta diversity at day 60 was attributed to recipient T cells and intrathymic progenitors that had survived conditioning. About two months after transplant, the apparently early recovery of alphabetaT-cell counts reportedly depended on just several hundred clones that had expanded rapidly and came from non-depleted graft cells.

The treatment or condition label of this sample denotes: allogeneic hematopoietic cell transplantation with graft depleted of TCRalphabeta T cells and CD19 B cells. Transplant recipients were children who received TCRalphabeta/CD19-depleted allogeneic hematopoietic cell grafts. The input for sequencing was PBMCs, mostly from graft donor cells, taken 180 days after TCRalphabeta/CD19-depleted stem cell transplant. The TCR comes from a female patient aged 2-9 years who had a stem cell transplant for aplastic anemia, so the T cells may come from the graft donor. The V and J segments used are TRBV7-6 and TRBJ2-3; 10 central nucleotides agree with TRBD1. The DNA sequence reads TGTGCCAGCAGCTTACCCTTGGGGGGACAGGGGAGCACAGATACGCAGTATTTT. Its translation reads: CASSLPLGGQGSTDTQYF.